The clone carrying this T cell receptor beta chain showed up just a few times. These data belong to a study of CD8 T cells in ankylosing spondylitis. V shed 3 bases, J shed 6 bases, and the junction held 5 bases outside the gene matches. The CDR3 runs to 13 residues. CDR1 is DFQATT and CDR2 is SNEGSKA in the germline V gene (reference sequence). From the 5' RACE reads, TCRdb called clonotypes with MiXCR, one entry per CDR3 protein. Seen here are under 400,000 distinct CDR3 sequences, around a tenth observed once, and the top ten hold roughly 9%. The clonotype originates from a female donor with ankylosing spondylitis or in good health (not recorded which). The sequencing sample was made of blood, either unsorted or a sorted T cell fraction (not recorded which). The chain carries TRBV20-1 and TRBJ1-5; TRBD1 aligns across 7 bases. The CDR3 region has the DNA TGCAGTGCTAGGACAGGGTCTAGTCAGCCCCAGCATTTT. The encoded protein is CSARTGSSQPQHF.